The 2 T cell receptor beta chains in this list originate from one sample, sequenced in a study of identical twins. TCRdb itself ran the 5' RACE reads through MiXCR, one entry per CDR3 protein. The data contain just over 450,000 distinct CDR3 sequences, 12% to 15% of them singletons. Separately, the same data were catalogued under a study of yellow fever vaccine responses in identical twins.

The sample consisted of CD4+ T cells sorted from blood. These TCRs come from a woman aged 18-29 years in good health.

The CDR3 DNA sequence: TGTGCCAGCAGCCAATTTCCAGAGACCCAGTACTTC. Its protein product is CASSQFPETQYF. J is TRBJ2-5 and V is TRBV14; D not resolved. The germline CDR1 and CDR2 sequences are SGHDN and FVKESK. The V end lost 2 bases, the J end lost 4 bases, and 5 bases lay between the germline ends. CDR3 length: 12 amino acids. The whole variable domain, remainder taken from reference TRBV14 and TRBJ2-5, is EAGVTQFPSHSVIEKGQTVTLRCDPISGHDNLYWYRRVMGKEIKFLLHFVKESKQDESGMPNNRFLAERTGGTYSTLKVQPAELEDSGVYFCASSQFPETQYFGPGTRLLVL.

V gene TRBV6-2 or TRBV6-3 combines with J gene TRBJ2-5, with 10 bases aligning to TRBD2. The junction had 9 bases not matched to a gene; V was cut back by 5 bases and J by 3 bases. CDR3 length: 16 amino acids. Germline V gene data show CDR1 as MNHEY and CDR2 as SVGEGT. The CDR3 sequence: CASSIRSGTSEETQYF. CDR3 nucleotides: TGTGCCAGCAGTATAAGATCCGGGACTAGCGAAGAGACCCAGTACTTC.